The sequence of this T cell receptor beta chain was determined in a study of regulatory T cells in long-lasting Graves disease (dated by TCRdb to the early 2020s). For context, the study as a whole: Patients with newly diagnosed Graves' disease had been on antithyroid drugs for under 3 months. Peripheral blood TCR sequencing and RNA sequencing compared persistent Graves' disease patients with newly diagnosed Graves' disease patients. The study was conducted in China and was registered as a clinical trial. A total of 33 samples were covered by TCR sequencing, comprising around 13 persistent and around 20 newly diagnosed Graves' disease patients. Broader findings and caveats from the paper: Lower TCR Shannon entropy and fewer highly expanded clones were observed in persistent Graves' disease patients than in newly diagnosed patients, which suggested clonal expansion. Sequencing and analysis were restricted to the TCR beta chain. The small sample size was acknowledged by the authors as a limitation that may reduce accuracy. A larger number of public clonotypes was shared among persistent patients (fewer than 3,000) than among newly diagnosed patients (around 890). Preferential use of TRBV28, TRBJ1-2 and TRBJ2-5 was observed in persistent disease, whereas TRBV20-1 and TRBJ2-1 were favored in newly diagnosed disease. Because the primary lesion, thyroid tissue, could not be accessed, the study looked at peripheral blood alone.

Reading the label with the study, this specimen's time point is: newly diagnosed GD, antithyroid drugs for less than 3 months. RNA was extracted from PBMCs in TRIzol for both TCR sequencing and RNA sequencing. The diagnosis of Graves' disease was made according to American Thyroid Association guidelines. Patients for the study were recruited at an endocrinology department in Xi'an, China. From each patient, 8 to 10 milliliters of peripheral blood was collected into an EDTA anticoagulant tube. Ficoll Paque Plus density gradient separation was used to isolate PBMCs, and no additional T cell sorting was done. An Agilent 2100 Bioanalyzer and agarose gel were used to assess RNA quality, and a NanoDrop 2000 was used to measure RNA concentration. Note on this clonotype: The antigen this receptor binds is unknown. No base qualities exist here, and no much larger clone lies one base off it.

The library was generated by multiplex PCR. Sequencing relied on an Illumina HiSeq 4000. iRepertoire HTBI primers and Arm-PCR amplification of CDR3 regions were used to construct TCR beta libraries. PCR products were gel purified before sequencing. As for how the authors treated the data: Across samples, 60 to 80 TRBV and around 15 TRBJ segments were identified and used for gene usage analysis of CDR3 amino acid clonotypes. COPE and FqMerger were used to merge the filtered high-quality paired reads into contigs. BLAST was used to align contigs to IMGT TRBV, TRBD and TRBJ reference genes, and CDR3 was defined according to IMGT. Highly expanded clones were defined as clonotypes with a frequency above 0.1%. Shannon entropy was used to measure repertoire diversity, and the Gini coefficient was used to measure V-J evenness. A clonotype found in more than one individual was treated as public. TCRdb reprocessed the public reads (quality trimming at Q25 with fastp, clone calling with MiXCR) and kept in-frame beta chains. When rows share a CDR3 protein, they turn into one entry using the most common DNA and genes. The V and J calls were determined by TCRdb, not by the authors. This sample lists around 450,000 distinct CDR3 sequences; around 16% were detected once. The ten most abundant clones make up approximately 7.8% of the sample.

From a lookup of the germline V gene, CDR1 and CDR2 are SNHLY and FYNNEI. The CDR3 runs 13 amino acids, cysteine and phenylalanine included. CDR3 DNA is the only sequence kept; it has 39 bases, read in frame from the first base. V ends up 4 bases short and J 3 bases short, with an unmatched junction base count of 3. This same sample was also taken into another study, of T cells in Graves' hyperthyroidism and ophthalmopathy. From that second study: Stable Graves' hyperthyroidism was defined as the absence of progression to ophthalmopathy over 18 months of follow-up. Hyperthyroidism patients were newly diagnosed, with disease duration under 2 months, and aged 18 to 65 years. Patients with uncontrolled infections, other autoimmune diseases, pregnancy or lactation were excluded. Clinical symptoms, serum thyroxine and TRAb, thyroid ultrasound, and orbital computed tomography formed the basis for the diagnoses. A first-round RT-PCR of the TCR CDR3 used the HTBI primer set with the Qiagen OneStep RT-PCR kit. Most expanded thyroid clonotypes (frequency above 0.001) were also found in blood, which suggests that blood repertoires may mirror thyroid immune responses. A model built on a 13 V-J signature distinguished ophthalmopathy from stable hyperthyroidism, reaching approximately 89% sensitivity and about 81% specificity in cross-validation and 80%/75% in testing. In validation, the model predicted progression to ophthalmopathy a median of roughly six months before onset, with around 70% sensitivity and more than 72% specificity. TCR V-J signatures able to tell the groups apart were searched for in a discovery cohort of 95 to 100 patients, of whom more than 40 had Graves' ophthalmopathy and some 60 had stable Graves' hyperthyroidism. An independent validation cohort of under 20 hyperthyroidism patients and over 15 patients who later progressed to ophthalmopathy tested prospective prediction of ophthalmopathy. The 100 or so discovery patients were randomly divided into training and test sets at a 7:3 ratio. Thyroid tissue and blood T-cell repertoires from six Graves' hyperthyroidism patients were also compared in the study. Following sampling, methimazole starting at 30 mg daily was given to hyperthyroidism patients, and high-dose intravenous methylprednisolone was given to ophthalmopathy patients. Libraries were constructed in a second round of multiplex PCR, after which size selection and purification were performed. The libraries were sequenced on an Illumina HiSeq2000 using paired-end 100 bp reads. SOAPnuke was used to process the raw data, removing reads that contained adapters or uncalled bases, had a mean Phred below 15, or lacked an exact match to the constant primer or identifier. High-quality paired reads were merged using COPE v1.2.5, and each unique nucleotide sequence was defined as a clonotype. Clonotypes were aligned to IMGT TRBV, TRBD and TRBJ reference segments using MiTCR v1.1. The analysis included only V-J combinations with a frequency above 0.0001, which together covered 99% to 99.2% of the repertoires. The TCS score was defined as the ratio of F50 (clonal expansion) to E x V (chaos), calculated using BLOSUM62-based TCRdist between CDR3 peptides within each V-J. Welch's t-statistics and random forest reduced around 550 V-J features to 10 to 15, which were used in a naive Bayes classifier (R e1071). No statistical method was used to set the sample size in advance, and investigators knew the group allocation. The paper reports TCR Vbeta CDR3 sequencing of over 130 peripheral blood samples: approximately 43 ophthalmopathy, about 75 hyperthyroidism and around 17 progressor patients.

The chain is assembled from TRBV2 and TRBJ2-7; 7 bases in between match TRBD2. The sequence derives from a woman in her thirties or forties with Graves disease. Donor details come from another sample of the same person, matched by shared clones. This specimen consisted of peripheral blood mononuclear cells (PBMCs), obtained at new diagnosis, from a patient treated with antithyroid drugs. The DNA sequence is given as TGTGCCAGCAGTGTAGCGGGCTACTACGAGCAGTACTTC. This yields the protein CASSVAGYYEQYF.